This TCR beta chain was sequenced for a study of cytomegalovirus exposure and HLA in healthy donors. Overall study results and limits: In a later analysis, productive TCRs from donors in an Asian-associated ancestry cluster reportedly carried fewer N-insertions than the cohort mean. Data from an earlier analysis indicated that most TCR beta V segments were productive either about 90% or about 30% of the time.

The donors were healthy bone marrow donors. PCR used 60 Vbeta primers and 13 Jbeta primers. The protocol was immunoSEQ multiplex PCR, while the TCRdb copy is restricted to in-frame clones and leaves out a portion. The data show about 98,000 clones, with about 85% seen just once and under 4.5% held by the top ten. As for this clone: What it binds is unknown.

The specimen was PBMCs. The clonotype comes from a female donor in good health and CMV-seropositive.

In DNA, the CDR3 is TGTGCCAGCAGTGACCGCAGCGACAGGCACTACGAGCAGTACTTC. Amino acids: CASSDRSDRHYEQYF. This chain uses TRBV6-4 with TRBJ2-7, with a tentative D call TRBD1 (6 bases). This CDR3 is built from 15 residues. Deletions cut 2 bases from V and 3 bases from J, with 14 bases between. Germline values: CDR1 MRHNA, CDR2 SNTAGT.